Listed here are 10 T cell receptor beta chains from one sample, sequenced in a study of blood T cell repertoires in COVID-19. Sequenced by immunoSEQ multiplex PCR; TCRdb stores in-frame clones only, minus some. This sample has 150,000 to 200,000 clones, with around 84% found just once. The specimen sequenced was peripheral blood. These receptor sequences come from a human donor with acute or convalescent COVID-19. The donor label of this sample is uncertain.

The rearrangement links TRBV21-1 to TRBJ1-4. TRBV21-1 corresponds to a pseudogene. The CDR3 consists of 13 residues. The CDR3, as DNA: TGTGCCAGCCGACGGAAGCGGTATGAAAAACTGTTTTTT. It translates to CASRRKRYEKLFF.

In this sample, this clone turned up a few times. The chain uses TRBV18 and TRBJ1-6, with 10 bases lining up with TRBD1. The CDR3 length is 15 residues. Germline CDR1 and CDR2: KGHSH and LQKENI. With V trimmed by 3 bases and J by 7 bases, 3 bases remained unmatched. CDR3 in amino acids: CASSPTGGMNSPLHF. The CDR3 DNA follows: TGTGCCAGCTCACCGACAGGGGGCATGAATTCACCCCTCCACTTT.

The chain uses TRBV15 and TRBJ2-1, with 7 positions matching TRBD2. With V trimmed by 1 base and J by 6 bases, 6 bases remained unmatched. The CDR3 spans 15 residues. Germline values: CDR1 LNHNV, CDR2 YYDKDF (reference sequence). CDR3 in amino acids: CATSRVVGGGNEQFF. The CDR3 nucleotides are TGTGCCACCAGCAGAGTCGTTGGGGGGGGCAATGAGCAGTTCTTC.

The V call is TRBV11-3, the J call TRBJ1-5; a weak D match, TRBD1 (5 bases). The V and J ends lost 4 bases and 7 bases respectively, with 17 bases between them. This CDR3 has 15 residues. Germline V gene data show CDR1 as SGHNT and CDR2 as YENEEA. CDR3 bases: TGTGCCAGCAGCTCCCTTTCCAGGGTCTACCAGCCCCAGCATTTT. Translated, it gives CASSSLSRVYQPQHF.

The chain joins TRBV18 to TRBJ1-2, with TRBD1 matching 7 bases. Losses at the gene ends were 6 bases for V and 7 bases for J; bases not matched to a gene: 14. Germline CDR1 and CDR2: KGHSH and LQKENI. The CDR3 sequence is 15 residues long. CDR3 coding DNA: TGTGCCAGCTCCCCGAACTCGGAGGGGGCGCTTGGCTACACCTTC. It codes for CASSPNSEGALGYTF.

This chain connects TRBV7-6 to TRBJ2-3, with D possibly matching TRBD1 (5 bases). The V and J ends lost 1 base and 5 bases respectively, with 16 bases between them. The germline gives CDR1 SGHVS, CDR2 FNYEAQ. The CDR3 covers 16 residues. The CDR3 here is CASSLEGVAGRDTQYF. The DNA for the CDR3 is TGTGCCAGCAGCTTAGAAGGGGTTGCAGGCCGAGATACGCAGTATTTT.

A few counts support this clone. V usage is TRBV3-1 (or the pseudogene TRBV3-2) and J usage is TRBJ2-1, with D possibly matching TRBD1 (5 bases). The V end lost 4 bases, the J end lost 9 bases, and 7 bases lay between the germline ends. The CDR3 sequence is 11 residues long. CDR1 and CDR2 from the germline V gene are LGHDT and YNNKEL (reference sequence). Here the CDR3 reads CASSRQGEQFF. The CDR3 DNA reads as TGTGCCAGCAGCCGCCAGGGTGAGCAGTTCTTC.

The chain employs TRBV2 and TRBJ2-7, with a possible D match to TRBD1 (6 bases). The CDR3 extends over 14 amino acids. Germline assignment: CDR1 SNHLY and CDR2 FYNNEI. V was shortened by 5 bases and J by 0 bases, with 11 bases between the two germline ends. The CDR3 loop reads CASSRTETSYEQYF. CDR3 nucleotide sequence: TGTGCCAGCAGTAGGACAGAAACCTCCTACGAGCAGTACTTC. Based on the CDR3 plus reference TRBV2 and TRBJ2-7, the full variable domain is EPEVTQTPSHQVTQMGQEVILRCVPISNHLYFYWYRQILGQKVEFLVSFYNNEISEKSEIFDDQFSVERPDGSNFTLKIRSTKLEDSAMYFCASSRTETSYEQYFGPGTRLTVT.

The chain joins TRBV27 to TRBJ1-5, with D hard to call. Germline CDR1 reads MNHEY; CDR2 reads SMNVEV (reference sequence). The CDR3 runs to 15 residues. The V end was cut by 0 bases, the J end by 5 bases, with 11 bases between. The CDR3 spells CASSLSSGRHQPQHF. As DNA, the CDR3 is TGTGCCAGCAGTTTATCCTCCGGCAGGCATCAGCCCCAGCATTTT.

V and J are TRBV10-3 and TRBJ1-5; D not resolved. The length of the CDR3 is 16 residues. Germline CDR1 ENHRY, CDR2 SYGVKD. The V end was cut by 0 bases, the J end by 0 bases, with 9 bases between. CDR3 bases: TGTGCCATCAGTGAGTCCCCGACAAATAGCAATCAGCCCCAGCATTTT. Translation: CAISESPTNSNQPQHF.